The subject of this entry is one TCR beta chain. The target antigen is unknown. The germline V gene encodes CDR1 SEHNR and CDR2 FQNEAQ (reference sequence). The CDR3 has 15 residues. Deletions cut 5 bases from V and 0 bases from J, with 14 bases between. Repertoires were generated with immunoSEQ multiplex PCR, while TCRdb's copy carries only in-frame clones and drops some. The repertoire holds some 44,000 clones, with about 83% as singletons. The source of the sample is a study of lymphopenia after photon versus proton radiotherapy. Broader study findings: After lymphocyte nadir, photon-treated repertoires showed oligoclonal expansion, especially CD8+ Temra. Relative stability marked proton patients; photon patients lost diversity and naive cells.

The chain has TRBV7-9 and TRBJ2-7; a weak D match, TRBD2 (6 bases). The specimen was peripheral blood, collected from a patient treated with proton-based radiotherapy. The clonotype comes from a woman in her 70s with pancreatic cancer. CDR3 nucleotides: TGTGCCAGCAGCGCGCGGGACGGATCCTCCTACGAGCAGTACTTC. This codes for CASSARDGSSYEQYF.